This T cell receptor beta chain was retrieved from a study of T cell clones after liver transplantation. The CDR3 has 13 amino acids. Germline values: CDR1 PRHDT, CDR2 FYEKMQ (reference sequence). Trimming removed 7 bases at V and 0 bases at J, with 7 bases between. Clones were read by immunoSEQ multiplex PCR, and TCRdb kept only the in-frame ones, dropping some. The table includes approximately 11,000 clones, 60% to 75% detected once. This clone was picked up one time. The antigen remains unidentified. Study-level points and caveats: Small, mixed patient groups and varying post-transplant times limit these conclusions.

The rearrangement joins TRBV13 to TRBJ1-3; D unresolved. The specimen was CD4+ T cells from blood, collected around 32 months after liver transplant. This receptor was obtained from a human patient who received a liver transplant. Some T cells may be provided by the graft donor. CDR3 DNA: TGTGCCAGCATACAGAGCTCTGGAAACACCATATATTTT. Amino acids: CASIQSSGNTIYF. Combining the CDR3 with reference TRBV13 and TRBJ1-3 gives the whole variable domain AAGVIQSPRHLIKEKRETATLKCYPIPRHDTVYWYQQGPGQDPQFLISFYEKMQSDKGSIPDRFSAQQFSDYHSELNMSSLELGDSALYFCASIQSSGNTIYFGEGSWLTVV.